The 32 T cell receptor beta chains given below trace back to one sample, sequenced in a study of blood T cell repertoires in COVID-19. Clones were read by immunoSEQ multiplex PCR, and TCRdb kept only the in-frame ones, dropping some. This sample carries some 59,000 clones, over 90% of them seen once, and the ten largest clones take around 3.9%. The specimen was peripheral blood. These receptors were obtained from a man aged 45-60 years with acute or convalescent COVID-19.

This rearrangement joins TRBV18 to TRBJ2-5; D might be TRBD2 (6 bases). Germline CDR1 KGHSH, CDR2 LQKENI. The CDR3 runs 14 residues. Trimming removed 3 bases from V and 7 bases from J, with 15 bases in between. The CDR3 reads CASSPLGGRGTQYF. The DNA for the CDR3 is TGTGCCAGCTCACCGTTGGGAGGAAGAGGGACCCAGTACTTC.

V gene TRBV6-6 combines with J gene TRBJ2-1; maybe TRBD1 (6 bases). V was shortened by 5 bases and J by 5 bases, with 22 bases between the two germline ends. The CDR3 runs to 17 residues. Germline CDR1 MNHNY, CDR2 SVGAGI (reference sequence). CDR3 sequence: CASSPQRGGPYNNEQFF. The CDR3 nucleotides are TGTGCCAGCAGTCCACAAAGAGGGGGTCCCTACAACAATGAGCAGTTCTTC.

This chain connects TRBV19 to TRBJ2-1; TRBD1 matches 8 bases. Per germline, CDR1 LNHDA and CDR2 SQIVND (reference sequence). The CDR3 contains 19 residues. The V segment lost 0 bases and the J segment 1 base; nucleotides outside the gene matches: 11. The CDR3 sequence: CASSIDQGAILLSYNEQFF. The CDR3 nucleotides are TGTGCCAGTAGTATAGATCAGGGGGCAATACTCCTTTCCTACAATGAGCAGTTCTTC.

The chain recombines TRBV27 with TRBJ2-3; D not resolved. Germline loops: CDR1 MNHEY, CDR2 SMNVEV (reference sequence). Trimming shortened V by 5 bases and J by 4 bases, and 13 bases separated the two germline ends. The CDR3 length is 14 residues. The CDR3: CASSILALADTQYF. The CDR3 nucleotides read TGTGCCAGCAGTATTTTAGCCCTCGCAGATACGCAGTATTTT.

The chain is built from TRBV10-3 and TRBJ1-1, with D maybe TRBD1 (6 bases). Germline assignment: CDR1 ENHRY and CDR2 SYGVKD. Deletions cut 6 bases from V and 1 base from J, with 12 bases between. The CDR3 is 14 amino acids. CDR3 bases: TGTGCCATCAGAAACAGGGAATCGAACACTGAAGCTTTCTTT. Residues: CAIRNRESNTEAFF.

The CDR3 DNA is TGTGCCAGCAGCCAAGAGGCGGTGAATTCACCCCTCCACTTT. Residues: CASSQEAVNSPLHF. The chain has TRBV3-1 (or the pseudogene TRBV3-2) and TRBJ1-6; D ambiguous. Germline CDR1 reads LGHDT; CDR2 reads YNNKEL (reference sequence). V lost 0 bases to trimming and J lost 7 bases, with 7 bases between them. This CDR3 is built from 14 residues.

The chain carries TRBV28 and TRBJ1-1, with a possible D match to TRBD1 (5 bases). This CDR3 contains 14 residues. With 3 bases removed from V and 6 bases from J, the gap between germline ends came to 14 bases. Germline V gene lookup returns CDR1 MDHEN and CDR2 SYDVKM. CDR3 amino acids: CASSFWQGSSEAFF. The CDR3 DNA reads TGTGCCAGCAGTTTTTGGCAGGGATCATCTGAAGCTTTCTTT.

The chain combines TRBV6-5 with TRBJ2-2; 8 bases line up with TRBD2. Germline V CDR1 and CDR2: MNHEY, SVGAGI. CDR3 length: 15 amino acids. V dropped 8 bases and J dropped 5; count of bases not matched to a gene: 10. The CDR3 bases are TGTGCCAGCGCGGGGGGACTTCAAACTACCGGGGAGCTGTTTTTT. Translated, it gives CASAGGLQTTGELFF.

The V call is TRBV7-9, the J call TRBJ2-7; D is perhaps TRBD2 (5 bases). V was pared by 3 bases and J by 4 bases, with 19 bases between. This CDR3 region has 16 residues. CDR1 and CDR2 from the germline V gene are SEHNR and FQNEAQ (reference sequence). CDR3 sequence reads: CASSFGPGMVLYEQYF. CDR3 nucleotides: TGTGCCAGCAGCTTCGGTCCCGGGATGGTGTTGTACGAGCAGTACTTC.

This clone appeared once. This chain connects TRBV7-9 to TRBJ2-3, with 10 bases that match TRBD2. Germline V gene lookup returns CDR1 SEHNR and CDR2 FQNEAQ (reference sequence). The CDR3 consists of 18 residues. Losses at the gene ends were 1 base for V and 1 base for J; bases not matched to a gene: 8. The CDR3 DNA is TGTGCCAGCAGCTTAGTTGTGCTAGCGGGAGCAGGCACAGATACGCAGTATTTT. Protein product: CASSLVVLAGAGTDTQYF.

J is TRBJ1-6 and V is TRBV1; the D segment call TRBD1 is taken from the table without a DNA check. TRBV1 is labeled a pseudogene. The CDR3 length is 18 residues. The CDR3 DNA reads as TGCACCAGCAGCCAAGATACCGTCAGACAGGGGCCAAATTCACCCCTCCACTTT. This gives the protein CTSSQDTVRQGPNSPLHF.

V usage is TRBV7-9 and J usage is TRBJ1-1; weak D call: TRBD1 (6 bases). This CDR3 spans 16 amino acids. V lost 1 base and J lost 4, with 16 bases in between. The germline gives CDR1 SEHNR, CDR2 FQNEAQ (reference sequence). In nucleotides, the CDR3 is TGTGCCAGCAGCTTAGGAGGTGGGGGCGCGTTCACTGAAGCTTTCTTT. Protein product: CASSLGGGGAFTEAFF.

The chain links TRBV18 to TRBJ2-1, with D possibly being TRBD2 (7 bases). This CDR3 has 14 residues. Trimming took 4 bases from V and 2 from J, leaving 9 bases between them. Germline CDR1 is KGHSH and CDR2 is LQKENI. CDR3 amino acids: CASSQGGAYNEQFF. In DNA form, the CDR3 reads TGTGCCAGCTCACAGGGGGGGGCCTACAATGAGCAGTTCTTC.

This chain joins TRBV2 and TRBJ2-7; 10 positions match TRBD2. Germline lookup yields CDR1 SNHLY and CDR2 FYNNEI. J gave up 6 bases and V 8 bases, and 4 bases lay outside the gene matches. This CDR3 contains 12 residues. CDR3 loop: CASGLAGVEQYF. The CDR3 nucleotides read TGTGCCAGCGGGCTAGCGGGAGTCGAGCAGTACTTC.

This chain uses TRBV4-2 with TRBJ1-1; D remains unclear. Germline CDR1 is LGHNA and CDR2 is YNFKEQ. The length of the CDR3 is 14 residues. Between the trimmed V and J ends, which lost 1 base and 6 bases, there was a span of 12 bases. CDR3 protein: CASSQVSVLAEAFF. CDR3 nucleotide sequence: TGTGCCAGCAGCCAAGTGTCAGTGTTGGCTGAAGCTTTCTTT.

The chain carries TRBV27 and TRBJ2-3, with 11 bases fitting TRBD2. Germline trimming cut 5 bases from V and 4 bases from J; bases unmatched to any gene: 11. Per the germline V gene, CDR1 is MNHEY and CDR2 is SMNVEV (reference sequence). This CDR3 region has 17 residues. Here the CDR3 reads CASSARLAGLGADTQYF. CDR3 sequence (DNA): TGTGCCAGCAGTGCCCGACTAGCGGGATTGGGGGCAGATACGCAGTATTTT.

This clone appeared a single time. The chain recombines TRBV6-5 with TRBJ1-5; D is ambiguous. Trimming took 6 bases from V and 0 from J, leaving 12 bases between them. The V gene's germline CDR1 is MNHEY and CDR2 SVGAGI. CDR3 length: 15 residues. The CDR3: CASSEVTDSNQPQHF. CDR3 DNA sequence: TGTGCCAGCAGCGAGGTGACGGATAGCAATCAGCCCCAGCATTTT.

The chain recombines TRBV1 with TRBJ2-1; the table calls TRBD2, which could not be checked here. TRBV1 is a pseudogene locus. The CDR3 length is 21 residues. The CDR3 DNA reads as TGCACCAGCAGCCAAGATCAGAACGGACTAGCGGGACCGGAGTCCTACAATGAGCAGTTCTTC. Its translation is CTSSQDQNGLAGPESYNEQFF.

V gene TRBV6-1 combines with J gene TRBJ1-3; D gene ambiguous. The CDR3 runs 16 residues. Deletions cut 1 base from V and 0 bases from J, with 10 bases between. Germline loops: CDR1 MNHNS, CDR2 SASEGT. CDR3 residues: CASSEGALGSGNTIYF. In DNA, the CDR3 is TGTGCCAGCAGTGAAGGAGCCCTAGGCTCTGGAAACACCATATATTTT.

The V gene is TRBV27, the J gene TRBJ2-5; the D gene is possibly TRBD2 (6 bases). CDR1 is MNHEY and CDR2 is SMNVEV in the germline V gene (reference sequence). There are 16 residues in the CDR3. V gave up 6 bases and J gave up 4 bases, with 21 bases separating them. The CDR3 loop reads CASRIRSEGGLETQYF. DNA of the CDR3: TGTGCCAGCAGGATACGTAGCGAGGGAGGACTAGAGACCCAGTACTTC.

The rearrangement uses TRBV30 and TRBJ2-1; a weak D match, TRBD2 (6 bases). CDR3 length: 12 residues. Deletions cut 5 bases from V and 4 bases from J, with 9 bases between. Germline CDR1 GTSNPN, CDR2 SVGIG (reference sequence). The CDR3 sequence is CAWGGLYNEQFF. The CDR3, as DNA: TGTGCCTGGGGGGGACTTTACAATGAGCAGTTCTTC.

The V call is TRBV9, the J call TRBJ2-3; TRBD2 agrees at 11 bases. V was pared by 1 base and J by 3 bases, with 13 bases of the junction left unmatched. CDR3 size: 19 residues. Germline V CDR1 and CDR2: SGDLS, YYNGEE. CDR3: CASSVLSSGRAKGTDTQYF. CDR3 DNA: TGTGCCAGCAGCGTACTTAGTAGCGGGAGGGCCAAGGGGACAGATACGCAGTATTTT.

This clone was found once. The gene calls are TRBV7-9 and TRBJ2-7; D perhaps matches TRBD1 (5 bases). The CDR3 runs to 14 residues. CDR1 and CDR2 (germline): SEHNR, FQNEAQ (reference sequence). V was trimmed by 3 bases and J by 2 bases, leaving 11 bases between them. The CDR3 sequence: CASSFVAGTYEQYF. The CDR3 coding sequence is TGTGCCAGCAGCTTCGTGGCAGGGACCTACGAGCAGTACTTC. Variable domain in full (rest from reference TRBV7-9 and TRBJ2-7): DTGVSQNPRHKITKRGQNVTFRCDPISEHNRLYWYRQTLGQGPEFLTYFQNEAQLEKSRLLSDRFSAERPKGSFSTLEIQRTEQGDSAMYLCASSFVAGTYEQYFGPGTRLTVT.

This clone was found a few times. Other nucleotide sequences in the sample specify the same CDR3. The V gene is TRBV18, the J gene TRBJ2-1, with 9 bases matching TRBD2. Looked up from germline, CDR1 is KGHSH and CDR2 is LQKENI. The CDR3 totals 15 residues. Unmatched junction bases numbered 4, after V lost 3 bases and J lost 4 bases. This chain's CDR3 is CASSPGLAEYNEQFF. CDR3 sequence (DNA): TGTGCCAGCTCACCGGGACTAGCAGAATACAATGAGCAGTTCTTC.

The V gene is TRBV11-2, the J gene TRBJ2-3; D ambiguous. The germline V gene encodes CDR1 SGHAT and CDR2 FQNNGV. Trimming left V 2 bases short and J 2 bases short, with 17 bases between. CDR3 length: 17 amino acids. CDR3 sequence (DNA): TGTGCCAGCAGCTTAATCGGCAGGCCGAGAGTCACAGATACGCAGTATTTT. It is translated as CASSLIGRPRVTDTQYF.

V usage is TRBV3-1 (or the pseudogene TRBV3-2) and J usage is TRBJ1-2; TRBD1 agrees at 7 bases. The V gene end was trimmed by 0 bases and the J gene end by 2 bases; junction bases not matched to a gene: 6. CDR3 size: 16 residues. The germline CDR1 and CDR2 sequences are LGHDT and YNNKEL (reference sequence). CDR3 amino acids: CASSQDVPGGNYGYTF. The CDR3 nucleotides are TGTGCCAGCAGCCAAGATGTTCCAGGGGGGAACTATGGCTACACCTTC.

The chain joins TRBV7-8 to TRBJ1-2, with 9 bases fitting TRBD1. There are 15 residues in the CDR3. The junction had 9 bases not matched to a gene; V was cut back by 4 bases and J by 6 bases. Germline V gives CDR1 SGHVS, CDR2 FQNEAQ. The chain's CDR3 is CASSSTGTGRNGYTF. The CDR3 bases are TGTGCCAGCAGCTCCACCGGGACAGGGAGGAATGGCTACACCTTC.

This clone came up once. The genes are TRBV3-1 (or the pseudogene TRBV3-2) and TRBJ1-2, with 7 bases fitting TRBD1. The CDR3 consists of 15 residues. Germline CDR1 and CDR2: LGHDT and YNNKEL (reference sequence). Trimming at V came to 2 bases and at J to 4 bases, leaving 7 bases not matched to a gene. This chain's CDR3 is CASSQSTGVAYGYTF. CDR3 nucleotides: TGTGCCAGCAGCCAATCTACAGGGGTGGCCTATGGCTACACCTTC.

The V call is TRBV18, the J call TRBJ2-3, with D possibly matching TRBD2 (7 bases). V was cut by 8 bases and J by 4 bases, with 16 bases left in between. The CDR3 sequence is 14 residues long. Germline V gene lookup returns CDR1 KGHSH and CDR2 LQKENI. CDR3 sequence (DNA): TGTGCCAGCACCCGAGGGGGAGGGCCAGATACGCAGTATTTT. Its protein is CASTRGGGPDTQYF. Supplemented by reference TRBV18 and TRBJ2-3, the full variable domain reads NAGVMQNPRHLVRRRGQEARLRCSPMKGHSHVYWYRQLPEEGLKFMVYLQKENIIDESGMPKERFSAEFPKEGPSILRIQQVVRGDSAAYFCASTRGGGPDTQYFGPGTRLTVL.

This chain uses TRBV11-2 with TRBJ1-5, with D perhaps matching TRBD1 (6 bases). CDR1 is SGHAT, CDR2 FQNNGV, per germline. The CDR3 extends over 15 amino acids. The V end lost 1 base, the J end lost 6 bases, and 13 bases lay between the germline ends. The CDR3, as DNA: TGTGCCAGCAGCTTAGGGTCAGGGGAGGGTCAGCCCCAGCATTTT. It is translated as CASSLGSGEGQPQHF.

The rearrangement joins TRBV5-4 to TRBJ1-6, with 8 nucleotides matching TRBD1. Trimming took 0 bases from V and 7 from J; bases not matched to a gene: 3. This CDR3 region has 15 residues. Germline V gives CDR1 SGHNT, CDR2 YYREEE (reference sequence). The CDR3 DNA follows: TGTGCCAGCAGCTTGGGGACAGGGAGAAATTCACCCCTCCACTTT. The encoded protein is CASSLGTGRNSPLHF.

The CDR3 bases are TGTGCCACCCGAGAGGGTGAAAAACTGTTTTTT. Its translation: CATREGEKLFF. V usage is TRBV19 and J usage is TRBJ1-4, with D unclear. Germline values: CDR1 LNHDA, CDR2 SQIVND (reference sequence). V lost 10 bases and J lost 7, with 10 bases in between. This CDR3 has 11 residues.